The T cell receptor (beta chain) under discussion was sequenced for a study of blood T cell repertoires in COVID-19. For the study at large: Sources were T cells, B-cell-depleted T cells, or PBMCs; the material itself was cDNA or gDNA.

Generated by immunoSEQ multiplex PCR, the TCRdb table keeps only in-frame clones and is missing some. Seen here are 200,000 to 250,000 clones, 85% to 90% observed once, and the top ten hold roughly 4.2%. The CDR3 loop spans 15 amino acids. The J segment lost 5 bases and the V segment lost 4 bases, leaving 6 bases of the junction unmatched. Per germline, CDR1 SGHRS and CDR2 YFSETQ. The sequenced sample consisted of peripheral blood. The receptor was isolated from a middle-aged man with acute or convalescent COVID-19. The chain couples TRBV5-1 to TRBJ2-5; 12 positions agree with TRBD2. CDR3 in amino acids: CASSETSGGGETQYF. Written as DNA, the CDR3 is TGCGCCAGCAGCGAGACTAGCGGGGGCGGTGAGACCCAGTACTTC.